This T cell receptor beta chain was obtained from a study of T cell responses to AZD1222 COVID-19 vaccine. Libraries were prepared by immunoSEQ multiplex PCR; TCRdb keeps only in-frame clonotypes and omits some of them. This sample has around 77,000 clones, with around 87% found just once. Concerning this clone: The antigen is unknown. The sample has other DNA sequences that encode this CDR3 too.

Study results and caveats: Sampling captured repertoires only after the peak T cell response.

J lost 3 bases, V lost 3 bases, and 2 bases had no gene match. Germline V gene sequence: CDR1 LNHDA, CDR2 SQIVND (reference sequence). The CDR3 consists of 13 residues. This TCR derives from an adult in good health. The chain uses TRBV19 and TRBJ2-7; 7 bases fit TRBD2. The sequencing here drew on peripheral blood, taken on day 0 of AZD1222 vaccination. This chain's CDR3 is CASSIRGDYEQYF. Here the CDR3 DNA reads TGTGCCAGTAGTATTCGGGGGGACTACGAGCAGTACTTC.